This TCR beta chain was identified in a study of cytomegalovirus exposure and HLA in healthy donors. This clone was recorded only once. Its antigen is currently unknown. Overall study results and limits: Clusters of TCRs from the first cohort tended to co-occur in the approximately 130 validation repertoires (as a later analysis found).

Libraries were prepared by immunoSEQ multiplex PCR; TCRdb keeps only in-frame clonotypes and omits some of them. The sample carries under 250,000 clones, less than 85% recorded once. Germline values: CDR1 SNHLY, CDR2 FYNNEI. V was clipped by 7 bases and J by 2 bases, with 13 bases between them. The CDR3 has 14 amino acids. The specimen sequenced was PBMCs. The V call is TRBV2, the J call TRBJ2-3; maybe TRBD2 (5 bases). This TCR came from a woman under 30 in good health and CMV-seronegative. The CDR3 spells CASNGGPLTDTQYF. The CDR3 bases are TGTGCCAGCAATGGCGGGCCCCTCACAGATACGCAGTATTTT.